The T cell receptor beta chain under discussion was sequenced for a study of T cell repertoires in cytomegalovirus infection. About the study: An indication of both CMV infection and matching HLA type came from public TCR beta signatures.

This clonotype was detected only a few times. Antigen unknown. The CDR3 spans 16 residues. V lost 6 bases to trimming and J lost 4 bases; unmatched junction nucleotides: 11. Germline assignment: CDR1 MNHEY and CDR2 SVGEGT. Whole-study findings and limits: Based on cumulative public TCR beta family frequency, carriers of CMV plus the relevant HLA were identified. What dominated the ex vivo response were HLA-C-restricted CMV-specific TCR beta clonotypes.

One entry per CDR3 protein, called by TCRdb with MiXCR from the reads. The repertoire holds around 630,000 distinct CDR3 sequences, about 24% seen once, with roughly 8% in the top ten. The TCR was taken from a human donor in good health (CMV status not recorded). Some clones in this sample may be carry-over from other donors' samples. The specimen sequenced was CD8+ T cells from PBMCs. The V gene is TRBV6-2 or TRBV6-3, the J gene TRBJ2-1; 8 bases fit TRBD2. The CDR3 DNA reads TGTGCCAGCAGACTAACGAGCGGGGGAATTTACAATGAGCAGTTCTTC. Translating it yields CASRLTSGGIYNEQFF.